Listed here are 23 T cell receptor beta chains from one sample, sequenced in a study of CXCR3-negative and CXCR3-positive naive CD8 T cells. Via 5' RACE with UMI labels, TRB cDNA libraries were prepared. With the 5' RACE reads reprocessed, TCRdb shows one record per CDR3 protein and no DNA. Recorded for this sample: about 90,000 distinct CDR3 sequences. The sample taken for sequencing was naive CXCR3- CD8+ T cells from blood. Sample subset: CD45RO-CCR7+CD27+CD95- naive CD8+ T cells lacking CXCR3 (TNR3-). These receptors originate from a human donor in good health. Some clones in this sample may be carry-over from other donors' samples.

The V call is TRBV2, the J call TRBJ2-5; TCRdb calls TRBD2, which cannot be checked without DNA. Per the germline V gene, CDR1 is SNHLY and CDR2 is FYNNEI. This CDR3 region has 15 residues. CDR3 region: CASSYGLAGDETQYF.

This chain links TRBV7-9 with TRBJ2-2; lacking DNA, the TRBD2 call made by TCRdb goes unchecked. Germline V CDR1 and CDR2: SEHNR, FQNEAQ (reference sequence). This CDR3 has 17 amino acids. CDR3 in amino acids: CASSPGPPQREAGELFF.

V and J are TRBV25-1 and TRBJ1-2. The V gene's germline CDR1 is MGHDK and CDR2 SYGVNS. The CDR3 spans 12 residues. Here the CDR3 reads CASRDSYYGYTF.

J is TRBJ2-7 and V is TRBV10-1; TCRdb reports TRBD2, a call that lacks DNA to check it against. Germline V gives CDR1 WNHNN, CDR2 SYGVQD (reference sequence). This CDR3 has 16 amino acids. CDR3 protein: CASSDVGTSPTYEQYF.

This chain uses TRBV30 with TRBJ2-5; TCRdb's assignment of TRBD1 cannot be checked, as there is no DNA. Germline-derived CDR1 and CDR2 are GTSNPN and SVGIG (reference sequence). This CDR3 has 15 residues. CDR3 protein: CAWSVRAGQQETQYF.

The chain joins TRBV20-1 to TRBJ2-1; TCRdb outputs TRBD2, but without DNA this stays unchecked. Germline assignment: CDR1 DFQATT and CDR2 SNEGSKA (reference sequence). The CDR3 has 14 amino acids. The CDR3 reads CSALGRGKYNEQFF.

V and J are TRBV19 and TRBJ2-1; TCRdb designates TRBD1, a call that cannot be tested without DNA. The CDR3 is made up of 15 amino acids. In germline, CDR1 is LNHDA, CDR2 SQIVND (reference sequence). Here the CDR3 reads CASSRIRGGYNKQFF.

The chain combines TRBV19 with TRBJ2-1; TCRdb's D call of TRBD1 is untestable without DNA. Germline V gives CDR1 LNHDA, CDR2 SQIVND (reference sequence). The length of the CDR3 is 12 residues. CDR3 loop: CASSQTGTLQFF.

This chain uses TRBV14 with TRBJ2-7; TCRdb indicates TRBD2, and absent DNA this call remains unverified. The CDR3 has 14 residues. CDR1 is SGHDN, CDR2 FVKESK, per germline. CDR3 sequence: CASSLPGLAYEQYF.

The CDR3 sequence is CASGPYYEQYF. The V and J genes are TRBV2 and TRBJ2-7; TCRdb selects TRBD2, and the lack of DNA leaves this call unchecked. The CDR3 spans 11 residues. The germline V gene encodes CDR1 SNHLY and CDR2 FYNNEI.

The gene calls are TRBV7-3 and TRBJ2-7. CDR3 length: 11 amino acids. CDR1 and CDR2 (germline): SGHTA, FQGTGA. The CDR3 loop reads CASSLNHEQYF.

This sequence joins TRBV4-3 and TRBJ2-1; checking the TCRdb D call of TRBD1 is not possible without DNA. CDR1 and CDR2 from the germline V gene are LGHNA and YSLEER. The CDR3 covers 13 residues. The CDR3 here is CASSHQGAVEQFF.

The J gene is TRBJ2-5, the V gene TRBV4-3; without DNA, the TCRdb call of TRBD1 cannot be checked. The V gene's germline CDR1 is LGHNA and CDR2 YSLEER. This CDR3 spans 15 amino acids. The CDR3 reads CASSHGTGPQETQYF.

The chain is built from TRBV20-1 and TRBJ2-1; the TCRdb D gene call, TRBD1, has no DNA to confirm it. This CDR3 spans 15 amino acids. Looked up from germline, CDR1 is DFQATT and CDR2 is SNEGSKA (reference sequence). CDR3 region: CSARRLGGDYNEQFF.

This chain links TRBV14 with TRBJ1-5; the D gene TCRdb calls, TRBD1, cannot be checked with no DNA. This CDR3 contains 18 residues. Germline lookup yields CDR1 SGHDN and CDR2 FVKESK. This CDR3 reads CARSQPRTGNTSNQPQHF.

CDR3 residues: CSARRMTGTGETQYF. The V gene is TRBV20-1, the J gene TRBJ2-5; TCRdb indicates TRBD1, and absent DNA this call remains unverified. From germline, CDR1 is DFQATT and CDR2 SNEGSKA (reference sequence). CDR3 length: 15 residues.

The rearrangement uses TRBV19 and TRBJ1-1. CDR1 is LNHDA and CDR2 is SQIVND in the germline V gene (reference sequence). The CDR3 extends over 15 amino acids. The CDR3 spells CASSIDHTMNTEAFF. The whole variable domain, filled in from reference TRBV19 and TRBJ1-1, reads DGGITQSPKYLFRKEGQNVTLSCEQNLNHDAMYWYRQDPGQGLRLIYYSQIVNDFQKGDIAEGYSVSREKKESFPLTVTSAQKNPTAFYLCASSIDHTMNTEAFFGQGTRLTVV.

This chain connects TRBV25-1 to TRBJ1-5; TCRdb lists TRBD1, though no DNA is available to test this call. The CDR3 extends over 13 amino acids. The germline V gene has CDR1 MGHDK and CDR2 SYGVNS. The CDR3 region is CASSQTGSQPQHF.

This chain uses TRBV2 with TRBJ2-7; with no DNA, the TCRdb D assignment of TRBD1 cannot be verified. The CDR3 has 15 residues. CDR1 is SNHLY and CDR2 is FYNNEI in the germline V gene. CDR3: CASSDPGQHSYEQYF.

This chain links TRBV7-9 with TRBJ1-2. Per germline, CDR1 SEHNR and CDR2 FQNEAQ (reference sequence). The CDR3 has 14 amino acids. The CDR3 here is CASSLSGIGDGYTF.

The chain recombines TRBV5-6 with TRBJ2-1; no DNA is available, so the TRBD2 call from TCRdb remains unchecked. This CDR3 is 14 amino acids long. Germline V lookup: CDR1 SGHDT, CDR2 YYEEEE. The CDR3 spells CASSLGAPYNEQFF.

The genes are TRBV7-2 and TRBJ1-5. CDR3 length: 15 amino acids. Germline V lookup: CDR1 SGHTA, CDR2 FQGNSA. CDR3 residues: CASSPALGSNQPQHF.

This chain uses TRBV4-3 with TRBJ2-1; no DNA is available, so the TRBD1 call from TCRdb remains unchecked. The CDR3 covers 15 residues. In germline, CDR1 is LGHNA, CDR2 YSLEER. CDR3 loop: CASSRGESSYNEQFF.